The 7 T cell receptor beta chains in this list originate from one sample, sequenced in a study of blood T cell repertoires in COVID-19 (dated by TCRdb to 2018 to 2021). Libraries were built with the immunoSEQ multiplex PCR assay. TCRdb's version of the immuneACCESS table is confined to in-frame rearrangements and falls short of the full clone set. An unresolved V gene accounts for under half of the shortfall where checked; the remainder is of unknown origin. The sample table records 200,000 to 250,000 clones; roughly four fifths of these occur just once. The ten largest clones represent approximately 3.6% of the sample. The sequenced sample was PBMCs or T cells enriched from blood (not recorded which). The source of these receptors is a woman aged 55-70 years who had recovered from COVID-19.

This chain connects TRBV6-2 or TRBV6-3 to TRBJ1-6; 7 bases line up with TRBD1. The CDR3 is made up of 16 amino acids. Trimming took 6 bases from V and 9 from J; bases not matched to a gene: 14. Germline V lookup: CDR1 MNHEY, CDR2 SVGEGT. CDR3 in DNA: TGTGCCAGCAGCGACGCCGGTAGGGGGCCCATTTCACCCCTCCACTTT. Amino acids: CASSDAGRGPISPLHF.

This clone was recorded once. The chain links TRBV11-2 to TRBJ2-3, with TRBD2 matching 12 bases. The ends lost 8 bases at V and 5 bases at J; junction bases unmatched: 5. The CDR3 totals 14 residues. Germline V gene sequence: CDR1 SGHAT, CDR2 FQNNGV. Written as DNA, the CDR3 is TGTGCCAGCTGTCTAGCGGGGGGGGTAGATACGCAGTATTTT. Translated: CASCLAGGVDTQYF.

The sample holds one count of this clone. The rearrangement links TRBV6-2 or TRBV6-3 to TRBJ2-3; 9 positions match TRBD2. Germline CDR1 MNHEY, CDR2 SVGEGT. Trimming at V came to 2 bases and at J to 6 bases, leaving 9 bases not matched to a gene. The CDR3 covers 16 residues. CDR3 amino acids: CASSYRIAGASDTQYF. The CDR3 nucleotides read TGTGCCAGCAGTTACCGAATAGCGGGAGCCTCCGATACGCAGTATTTT.

V gene TRBV28 combines with J gene TRBJ2-7; weak D call: TRBD1 (5 bases). Per germline, CDR1 MDHEN and CDR2 SYDVKM. The CDR3 spans 14 residues. V lost 6 bases and J lost 2, with 14 bases in between. The CDR3 sequence is CASRPPAGTYEQYF. The CDR3 region has the DNA TGTGCCAGCAGGCCCCCTGCAGGGACCTACGAGCAGTACTTC.

Here the CDR3 reads CASSFLSRGANTGELFF. For the CDR3, the DNA is TGCGCCAGCAGCTTTTTGTCGCGGGGGGCGAACACCGGGGAGCTGTTTTTT. The chain has TRBV5-1 and TRBJ2-2, with 8 bases lining up with TRBD2. V lost 2 bases and J lost 0; bases outside the gene matches: 6. The CDR3 length is 17 residues. From germline, CDR1 is SGHRS and CDR2 YFSETQ.

The V and J genes are TRBV12-5 and TRBJ1-3, with D unresolved. The CDR3 length is 12 residues. The germline CDR1 and CDR2 sequences are LGHNT and FRNRAP. The V and J ends lost 8 bases and 7 bases respectively, with 12 bases between them. This chain's CDR3 is CASNAGGNTIYF. DNA of the CDR3: TGTGCTAGTAACGCGGGAGGGAACACCATATATTTT. Looking up the rest from reference TRBV12-5 and TRBJ1-3 gives the full variable domain: DARVTQTPRHKVTEMGQEVTMRCQPILGHNTVFWYRQTMMQGLELLAYFRNRAPLDDSGMPKDRFSAEMPDATLATLKIQPSEPRDSAVYFCASNAGGNTIYFGEGSWLTVV.

The rearrangement joins TRBV15 to TRBJ2-2, with D possibly being TRBD2 (6 bases). In germline, CDR1 is LNHNV, CDR2 YYDKDF (reference sequence). The CDR3 is made up of 16 amino acids. V was cut by 7 bases and J by 4 bases, with 19 bases left in between. This CDR3 is CATTSSDPRGTGELFF. DNA for the CDR3: TGTGCCACCACCTCTAGCGACCCTCGGGGCACCGGGGAGCTGTTTTTT.